These 2 T cell receptor beta chains share one sample of origin, sequenced in a study of blood T cell repertoires in COVID-19. Measured with immunoSEQ multiplex PCR; TCRdb has only the in-frame clones, and not every one. The sample contains roughly 80,000 clones, roughly 84% of which appear only once. Sequences were obtained from peripheral blood. The receptors here all came from a man aged 45 to 65 with acute or convalescent COVID-19.

CDR3 residues: CASSNRDTEAFF. The CDR3 DNA is TGTGCCAGCAGTAACAGGGATACTGAAGCTTTCTTT. This chain joins TRBV3-1 (or the pseudogene TRBV3-2) and TRBJ1-1; TRBD1 is a possible D gene (6 bases). V shed 6 bases and J shed 5 bases, with 10 bases lying between them. CDR1 is LGHDT and CDR2 is YNNKEL in the germline V gene (reference sequence). The CDR3 is made up of 12 amino acids.

This clone has at least ten counts. The V call is TRBV5-1, the J call TRBJ2-1; a weak D match, TRBD2 (5 bases). V was pared by 3 bases and J by 4 bases, with 14 bases between. Germline V gene lookup returns CDR1 SGHRS and CDR2 YFSETQ. The length of the CDR3 is 15 residues. CDR3 bases: TGCGCCAGCAGCTCGGAGGACCCAACTTACAATGAGCAGTTCTTC. Its protein is CASSSEDPTYNEQFF.